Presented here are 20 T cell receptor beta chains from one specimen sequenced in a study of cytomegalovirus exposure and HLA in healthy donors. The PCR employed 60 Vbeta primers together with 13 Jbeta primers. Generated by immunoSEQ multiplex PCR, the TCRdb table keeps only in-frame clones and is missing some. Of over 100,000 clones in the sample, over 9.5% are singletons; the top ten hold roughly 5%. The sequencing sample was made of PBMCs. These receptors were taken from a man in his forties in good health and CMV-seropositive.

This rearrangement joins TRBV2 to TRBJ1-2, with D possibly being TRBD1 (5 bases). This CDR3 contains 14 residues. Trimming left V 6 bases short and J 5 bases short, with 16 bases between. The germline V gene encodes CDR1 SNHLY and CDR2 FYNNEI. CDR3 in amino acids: CASRTDTSGYGYTF. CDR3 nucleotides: TGTGCCAGCAGAACGGACACGTCCGGGTATGGCTACACCTTC.

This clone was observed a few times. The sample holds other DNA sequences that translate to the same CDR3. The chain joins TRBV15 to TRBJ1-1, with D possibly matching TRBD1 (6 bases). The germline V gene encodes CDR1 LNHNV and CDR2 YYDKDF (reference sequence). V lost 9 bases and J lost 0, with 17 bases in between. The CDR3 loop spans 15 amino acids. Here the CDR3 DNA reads TGTGCCACAGATGATCCGGGACACGTGAACACTGAAGCTTTCTTT. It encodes CATDDPGHVNTEAFF.

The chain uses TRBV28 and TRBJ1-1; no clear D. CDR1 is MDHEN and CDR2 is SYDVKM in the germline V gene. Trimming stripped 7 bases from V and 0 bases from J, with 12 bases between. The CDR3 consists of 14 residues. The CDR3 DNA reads TGTGCCAGCACTACCGGAGGGTTGAACACTGAAGCTTTCTTT. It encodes CASTTGGLNTEAFF.

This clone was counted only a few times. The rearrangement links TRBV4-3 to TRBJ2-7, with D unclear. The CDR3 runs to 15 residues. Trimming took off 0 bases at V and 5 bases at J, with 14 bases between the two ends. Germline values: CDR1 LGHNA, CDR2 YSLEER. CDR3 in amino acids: CASSQDVSRLDEQYF. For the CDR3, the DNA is TGCGCCAGCAGCCAAGATGTGTCCAGACTCGACGAGCAGTACTTC.

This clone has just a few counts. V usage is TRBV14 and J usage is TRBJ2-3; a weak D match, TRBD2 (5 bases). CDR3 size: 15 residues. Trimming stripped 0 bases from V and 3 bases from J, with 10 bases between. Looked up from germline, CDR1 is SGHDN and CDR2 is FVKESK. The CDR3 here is CASSQEWGVTDTQYF. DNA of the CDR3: TGTGCCAGCAGCCAAGAATGGGGAGTGACAGATACGCAGTATTTT.

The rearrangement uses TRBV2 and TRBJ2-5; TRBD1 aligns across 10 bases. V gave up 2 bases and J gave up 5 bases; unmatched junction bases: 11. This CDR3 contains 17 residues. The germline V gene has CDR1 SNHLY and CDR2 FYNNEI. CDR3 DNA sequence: TGTGCCAGCAGTGAAACCTCGGGACAGGGGCGCTGGGAGACCCAGTACTTC. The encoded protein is CASSETSGQGRWETQYF.

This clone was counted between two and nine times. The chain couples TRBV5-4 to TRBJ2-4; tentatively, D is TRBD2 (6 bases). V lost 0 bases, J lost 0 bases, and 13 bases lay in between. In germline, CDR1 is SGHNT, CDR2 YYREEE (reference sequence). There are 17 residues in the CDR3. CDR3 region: CASSLEGGGLAKNIQYF. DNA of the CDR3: TGTGCCAGCAGCTTGGAGGGAGGAGGGCTAGCCAAAAACATTCAGTACTTC.

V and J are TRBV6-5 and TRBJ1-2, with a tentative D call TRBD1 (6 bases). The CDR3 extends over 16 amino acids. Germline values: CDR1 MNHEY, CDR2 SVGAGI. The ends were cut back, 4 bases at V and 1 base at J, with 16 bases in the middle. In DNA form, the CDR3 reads TGTGCCAGCAGTTTCGGGGTTGGGGGCAATAACTATGGCTACACCTTC. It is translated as CASSFGVGGNNYGYTF.

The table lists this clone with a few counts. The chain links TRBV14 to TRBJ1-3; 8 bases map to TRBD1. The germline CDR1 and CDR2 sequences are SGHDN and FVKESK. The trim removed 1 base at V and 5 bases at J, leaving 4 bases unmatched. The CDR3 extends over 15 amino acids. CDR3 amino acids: CASSQGQGRRNTIYF. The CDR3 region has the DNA TGTGCCAGCAGCCAAGGACAGGGGAGGAGAAACACCATATATTTT.

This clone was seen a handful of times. For the CDR3, the DNA is TGTGCCAGCAGTTTATCGGGGAGCCTGAACACTGAAGCTTTCTTT. Amino acids: CASSLSGSLNTEAFF. This chain joins TRBV27 and TRBJ1-1, with D unresolved. From germline, CDR1 is MNHEY and CDR2 SMNVEV (reference sequence). V was shortened by 0 bases and J by 0 bases, with 8 bases between the two germline ends. This CDR3 has 15 amino acids.

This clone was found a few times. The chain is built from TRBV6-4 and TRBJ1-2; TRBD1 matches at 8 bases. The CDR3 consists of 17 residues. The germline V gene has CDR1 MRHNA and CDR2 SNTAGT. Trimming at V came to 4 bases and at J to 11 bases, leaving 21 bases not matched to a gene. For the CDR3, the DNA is TGTGCCAGCAGTGCTCTCGGCGCCGGACAGGGTGGGATAGTATACACCTTC. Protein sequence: CASSALGAGQGGIVYTF.

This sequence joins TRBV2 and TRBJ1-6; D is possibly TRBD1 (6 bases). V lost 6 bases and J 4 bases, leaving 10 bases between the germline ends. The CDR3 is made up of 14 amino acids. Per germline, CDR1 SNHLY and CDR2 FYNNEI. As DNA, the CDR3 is TGTGCCAGCAGCTTACAGGGATATAATTCACCCCTCCACTTT. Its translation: CASSLQGYNSPLHF. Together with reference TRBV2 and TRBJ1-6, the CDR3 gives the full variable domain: EPEVTQTPSHQVTQMGQEVILRCVPISNHLYFYWYRQILGQKVEFLVSFYNNEISEKSEIFDDQFSVERPDGSNFTLKIRSTKLEDSAMYFCASSLQGYNSPLHFGNGTRLTVT.

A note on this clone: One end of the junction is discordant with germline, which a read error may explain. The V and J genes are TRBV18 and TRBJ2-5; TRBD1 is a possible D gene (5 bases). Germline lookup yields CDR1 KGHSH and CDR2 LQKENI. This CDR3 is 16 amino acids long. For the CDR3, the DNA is TGTGCCAGCGCACCGAGTAGCTGGGGCGCGTCAGAGACCCAGTACTTC. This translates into CASAPSSWGASETQYF.

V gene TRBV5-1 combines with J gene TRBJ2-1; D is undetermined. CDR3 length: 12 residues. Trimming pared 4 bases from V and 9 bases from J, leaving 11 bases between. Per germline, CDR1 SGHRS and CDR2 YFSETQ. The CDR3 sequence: CASSLTPREQFF. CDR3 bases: TGCGCCAGCAGCCTAACCCCCCGTGAGCAGTTCTTC. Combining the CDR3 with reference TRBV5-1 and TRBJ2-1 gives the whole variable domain KAGVTQTPRYLIKTRGQQVTLSCSPISGHRSVSWYQQTPGQGLQFLFEYFSETQRNKGNFPGRFSGRQFSNSRSEMNVSTLELGDSALYLCASSLTPREQFFGPGTRLTVL.

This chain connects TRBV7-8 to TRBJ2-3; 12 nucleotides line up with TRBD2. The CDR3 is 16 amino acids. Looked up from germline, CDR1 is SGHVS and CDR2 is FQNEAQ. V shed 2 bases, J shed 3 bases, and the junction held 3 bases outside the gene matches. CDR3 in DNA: TGTGCCAGCAGCTTAAGACTAGCGGGAGCTACAGATACGCAGTATTTT. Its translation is CASSLRLAGATDTQYF.

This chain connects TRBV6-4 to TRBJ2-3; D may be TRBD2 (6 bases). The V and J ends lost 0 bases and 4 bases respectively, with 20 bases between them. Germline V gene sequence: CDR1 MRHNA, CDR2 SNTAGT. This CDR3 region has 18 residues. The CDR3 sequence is CASSDSTVHGSGSDTQYF. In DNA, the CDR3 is TGTGCCAGCAGTGACTCGACGGTACACGGGAGTGGCTCAGATACGCAGTATTTT.

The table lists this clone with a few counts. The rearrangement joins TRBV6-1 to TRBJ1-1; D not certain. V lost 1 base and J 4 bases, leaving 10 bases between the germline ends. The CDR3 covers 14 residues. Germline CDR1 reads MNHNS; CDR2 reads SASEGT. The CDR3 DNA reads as TGTGCCAGCAGTGAAGTGAGGTCCGGCACTGAAGCTTTCTTT. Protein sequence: CASSEVRSGTEAFF.

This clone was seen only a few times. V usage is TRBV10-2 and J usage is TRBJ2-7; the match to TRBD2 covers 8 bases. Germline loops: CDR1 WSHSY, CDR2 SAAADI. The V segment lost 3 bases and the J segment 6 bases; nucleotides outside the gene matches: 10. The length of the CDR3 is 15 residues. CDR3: CASSDLGLDRGEQYF. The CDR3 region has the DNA TGCGCCAGCAGTGACCTGGGACTAGATCGGGGCGAGCAGTACTTC.

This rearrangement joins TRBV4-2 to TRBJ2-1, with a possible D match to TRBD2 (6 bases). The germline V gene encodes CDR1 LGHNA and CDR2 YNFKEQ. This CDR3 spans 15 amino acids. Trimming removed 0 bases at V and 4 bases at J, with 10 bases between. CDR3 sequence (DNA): TGTGCCAGCAGCCAAGATCGGGAGCCGTACAATGAGCAGTTCTTC. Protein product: CASSQDREPYNEQFF.

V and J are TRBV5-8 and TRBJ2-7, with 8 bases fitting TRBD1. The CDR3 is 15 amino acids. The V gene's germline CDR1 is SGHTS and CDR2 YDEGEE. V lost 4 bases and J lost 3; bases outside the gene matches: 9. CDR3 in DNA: TGTGCCAGCAGCGGGGGACAGGCAAAGGTCTACGAGCAGTACTTC. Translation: CASSGGQAKVYEQYF. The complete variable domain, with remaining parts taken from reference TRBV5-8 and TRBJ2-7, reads EAGVTQSPTHLIKTRGQQATLRCSPISGHTSVYWYQQALGLGLQFLLWYDEGEERNRGNFPPRFSGRQFPNYSSELNVNALELEDSALYLCASSGGQAKVYEQYFGPGTRLTVT.